This is a list of T cell receptor beta chains from one sample in a study of response to subunit inactivated influenza vaccine. MiXCR was run by TCRdb on the RT-PCR reads, yielding one entry per CDR3 protein. The sample holds 500,000 to 600,000 distinct CDR3 sequences, 12% seen once. The material sequenced was PBMCs from blood, taken on the day of vaccination. Source of these receptors: a man aged 50-59 years who received an inactivated influenza vaccine. Both conserved end residues are part of each CDR3. Fields, in order: clone size, J gene, V gene, CDR3 length, D gene, CDR3 protein, CDR3 DNA. The D gene is left open where the match is weak. For some rows the clone size is stated as once, few or many, or as a class when expanded; others skip it.

size: few
J: TRBJ2-3
V: TRBV5-1
length: 15
D: .
CDR3: CASSHGQRTTDTQYF
DNA: TGCGCCAGCAGTCACGGACAGAGAACCACAGATACGCAGTATTTT

size: .
J: TRBJ2-1
V: TRBV19
length: 16
D: .
CDR3: CASSAPGPGLYNEQFF
DNA: TGTGCCAGTAGTGCCCCGGGGCCCGGCCTCTACAATGAGCAGTTCTTC

size: .
J: TRBJ2-5
V: TRBV7-2
length: 17
D: .
CDR3: CASSLVYTGVGGETQYF
DNA: TGTGCCAGCAGCTTAGTATATACAGGGGTAGGAGGGGAGACCCAGTACTTC

size: .
J: TRBJ1-3
V: TRBV20-1
length: 15
D: .
CDR3: CSASRQGHSGNTIYF
DNA: TGCAGTGCTAGTCGGCAGGGACACTCTGGAAACACCATATATTTT

size: .
J: TRBJ1-1
V: TRBV19
length: 14
D: TRBD1
CDR3: CASRGTVLNTEAFF
DNA: TGTGCCAGTAGAGGGACAGTCTTGAACACTGAAGCTTTCTTT

size: few
J: TRBJ2-7
V: TRBV5-1
length: 12
D: .
CDR3: CASRDGWGEQYF
DNA: TGCGCCAGCAGGGACGGATGGGGCGAGCAGTACTTC

size: .
J: TRBJ2-2
V: TRBV2
length: 13
D: .
CDR3: CASRVQSTGELFF
DNA: TGTGCCAGCAGAGTGCAGTCCACCGGGGAGCTGTTTTTT

size: .
J: TRBJ2-1
V: TRBV18
length: 14
D: .
CDR3: CASSIIAEYNEQFF
DNA: TGTGCCAGCTCAATTATAGCGGAATACAATGAGCAGTTCTTC

size: few
J: TRBJ1-2
V: TRBV7-2
length: 16
D: TRBD1
CDR3: CASSLLGTGMGYGYTF
DNA: TGTGCCAGCAGCTTACTTGGGACAGGGATGGGATATGGCTACACCTTC

size: many
J: TRBJ2-1
V: TRBV10-3
length: 13
D: TRBD1
CDR3: CAIRNLQGGEQFF
DNA: TGTGCCATCAGGAATCTACAGGGGGGCGAGCAGTTCTTC

size: .
J: TRBJ2-1
V: TRBV14
length: 15
D: TRBD2
CDR3: CASIRSLAGTPEQFF
DNA: TGTGCCAGCATCCGATCGCTAGCGGGGACACCTGAGCAGTTCTTC

size: few
J: TRBJ2-5
V: TRBV9
length: 16
D: TRBD2
CDR3: CASSVGVGLAKETQYF
DNA: TGTGCCAGCAGCGTAGGGGTGGGACTAGCGAAAGAGACCCAGTACTTC

size: .
J: TRBJ2-3
V: TRBV3-1
length: 16
D: TRBD2
CDR3: CASSPTSGRLADTQYF
DNA: TGTGCCAGCAGCCCAACTAGCGGGCGACTAGCGGATACGCAGTATTTT

size: many
J: TRBJ2-5
V: TRBV7-7
length: 17
D: .
CDR3: CASSLAQGLPGAETQYF
DNA: TGTGCTAGCAGCTTAGCCCAAGGACTCCCAGGGGCAGAGACCCAGTACTTC

size: few
J: TRBJ1-2
V: TRBV6-2/TRBV6-3
length: 13
D: .
CDR3: CASAGRRNYGYTF
DNA: TGTGCCAGCGCTGGTCGGCGTAACTATGGCTACACCTTC

size: few
J: TRBJ2-7
V: TRBV4-2
length: 16
D: TRBD1
CDR3: CASSRTGTGSSYEQYF
DNA: TGTGCCAGCAGTCGAACCGGGACAGGAAGCTCCTACGAGCAGTACTTC

size: .
J: TRBJ2-2
V: TRBV28
length: 16
D: .
CDR3: CASTPGGRENTGELFF
DNA: TGTGCCAGCACCCCCGGTGGCAGGGAGAACACCGGGGAGCTGTTTTTT

size: many
J: TRBJ1-2
V: TRBV29-1
length: 14
D: TRBD1
CDR3: CSVEGQGEVGGYTF
DNA: TGCAGCGTTGAAGGACAGGGGGAAGTCGGTGGCTACACCTTC

size: .
J: TRBJ2-7
V: TRBV6-2/TRBV6-3
length: 14
D: .
CDR3: CASSYSIGSYKQYF
DNA: TGTGCCAGCAGTTACTCGATTGGGTCTTACAAGCAGTACTTC

size: .
J: TRBJ2-1
V: TRBV7-9
length: 17
D: .
CDR3: CASSEERGRSSYNEQFF
DNA: TGTGCCAGCAGCGAAGAGAGGGGACGGAGCTCCTACAATGAGCAGTTCTTC

size: .
J: TRBJ2-3
V: TRBV14
length: 15
D: TRBD1
CDR3: CASSPWDSHTDTQYF
DNA: TGTGCCAGCAGCCCATGGGACAGTCACACAGATACGCAGTATTTT

size: .
J: TRBJ1-6
V: TRBV3-1
length: 14
D: TRBD1
CDR3: CASSLGTGASPLHF
DNA: TGTGCCAGCAGCCTTGGGACAGGGGCTTCACCCCTCCACTTT

size: .
J: TRBJ2-4
V: TRBV11-2
length: 18
D: .
CDR3: CASSLGVRGLLAKNIQYF
DNA: TGTGCCAGCAGCCTAGGAGTGAGGGGGTTACTAGCCAAAAACATTCAGTACTTC

size: .
J: TRBJ2-7
V: TRBV6-2/TRBV6-3
length: 15
D: .
CDR3: CASSYDWQGSYEQYF
DNA: TGTGCCAGCAGTTACGATTGGCAGGGAAGCTACGAGCAGTACTTC

size: few
J: TRBJ2-2
V: TRBV7-9
length: 16
D: TRBD1
CDR3: CASSSGQGLDTGELFF
DNA: TGTGCCAGCAGCTCTGGACAGGGATTGGACACCGGGGAGCTGTTTTTT

size: many
J: TRBJ2-1
V: TRBV5-1
length: 16
D: TRBD1
CDR3: CASSGSGTGPYNEQFF
DNA: TGCGCCAGCAGCGGCTCCGGGACAGGCCCATACAATGAGCAGTTCTTC

size: .
J: TRBJ1-4
V: TRBV5-1
length: 14
D: .
CDR3: CASSPSRVGEKLFF
DNA: TGCGCCAGCAGCCCCTCGAGGGTGGGAGAAAAACTGTTTTTT

size: .
J: TRBJ2-1
V: TRBV27
length: 12
D: TRBD2
CDR3: CASSVLAGQQFF
DNA: TGTGCCAGCAGTGTACTAGCGGGACAGCAGTTCTTC

size: few
J: TRBJ2-1
V: TRBV30
length: 16
D: TRBD2
CDR3: CAWLDTGLAEYNEQFF
DNA: TGTGCCTGGTTGGATACTGGACTAGCGGAATACAATGAGCAGTTCTTC

size: few
J: TRBJ2-1
V: TRBV14
length: 17
D: TRBD2
CDR3: CASSHPWTSGLYNEQFF
DNA: TGTGCCAGCAGCCACCCCTGGACTAGCGGGCTATACAATGAGCAGTTCTTC

size: few
J: TRBJ2-2
V: TRBV5-1
length: 16
D: TRBD2
CDR3: CASNLGASGHLGELFF
DNA: TGCGCCAGCAACCTGGGCGCTAGCGGGCACCTCGGGGAGCTGTTTTTT

size: .
J: TRBJ2-1
V: TRBV7-9
length: 14
D: .
CDR3: CASSLVRVGNEQFF
DNA: TGTGCCAGCAGCTTAGTTAGGGTAGGCAATGAGCAGTTCTTC

size: few
J: TRBJ2-7
V: TRBV12-3/TRBV12-4
length: 13
D: .
CDR3: CASTWDTSYEQYF
DNA: TGTGCCAGCACTTGGGACACCTCCTACGAGCAGTACTTC

size: .
J: TRBJ2-7
V: TRBV20-1
length: 13
D: .
CDR3: CSASPLASYEQYF
DNA: TGCAGTGCTAGTCCCTTGGCCTCCTACGAGCAGTACTTC

size: few
J: TRBJ2-3
V: TRBV27
length: 15
D: TRBD2
CDR3: CASSFSGGAPDTQYF
DNA: TGTGCCAGCAGTTTCAGCGGGGGGGCCCCCGATACGCAGTATTTT

size: few
J: TRBJ2-2
V: TRBV20-1
length: 15
D: TRBD2
CDR3: CSARSPGLETGELFF
DNA: TGCAGTGCTAGATCGCCGGGACTAGAAACCGGGGAGCTGTTTTTT

size: many
J: TRBJ2-7
V: TRBV20-1
length: 11
D: .
CDR3: CSARREYEQYF
DNA: TGCAGTGCTAGAAGGGAATACGAGCAGTACTTC

size: few
J: TRBJ2-2
V: TRBV20-1
length: 15
D: .
CDR3: CSARGSGVNTGELFF
DNA: TGCAGTGCTAGAGGATCAGGGGTGAACACCGGGGAGCTGTTTTTT

size: many
J: TRBJ2-1
V: TRBV28
length: 11
D: .
CDR3: CATDSLNEQFF
DNA: TGTGCCACGGACAGCCTGAATGAGCAGTTCTTC

size: .
J: TRBJ2-1
V: TRBV18
length: 16
D: TRBD2
CDR3: CASSPPTSGSWNEQFF
DNA: TGTGCCAGCTCACCACCGACTAGCGGGAGCTGGAATGAGCAGTTCTTC

size: few
J: TRBJ2-1
V: TRBV5-1
length: 14
D: .
CDR3: CASARLASYNEQFF
DNA: TGCGCCAGCGCGCGCCTAGCGTCCTACAATGAGCAGTTCTTC

size: .
J: TRBJ1-1
V: TRBV10-3
length: 14
D: .
CDR3: CAISRTDPNTEAFF
DNA: TGTGCCATCAGTAGGACGGACCCTAACACTGAAGCTTTCTTT

size: few
J: TRBJ1-6
V: TRBV11-1
length: 19
D: TRBD1
CDR3: CASSFGTGVPSSYNSPLHF
DNA: TGTGCCAGCAGCTTCGGGACAGGTGTGCCGAGCTCCTATAATTCACCCCTCCACTTT

size: many
J: TRBJ2-7
V: TRBV20-1
length: 16
D: TRBD2
CDR3: CSARPELASLNYEQYF
DNA: TGCAGTGCTAGACCGGAACTAGCGTCCCTTAACTACGAGCAGTACTTC

size: few
J: TRBJ2-1
V: TRBV7-2
length: 17
D: TRBD2
CDR3: CASSLWGGGMSYNEQFF
DNA: TGTGCCAGCAGCTTATGGGGGGGAGGGATGAGCTACAATGAGCAGTTCTTC

size: .
J: TRBJ2-2
V: TRBV5-1
length: 14
D: .
CDR3: CASSLVPQTGELFF
DNA: TGCGCCAGCAGCTTGGTGCCCCAAACCGGGGAGCTGTTTTTT

size: many
J: TRBJ1-1
V: TRBV6-1
length: 14
D: TRBD1
CDR3: CASSLQDRGTEAFF
DNA: TGTGCCAGCAGTCTCCAGGACAGGGGCACTGAAGCTTTCTTT

size: many
J: TRBJ2-7
V: TRBV9
length: 14
D: .
CDR3: CASSVGQGVYEQYF
DNA: TGTGCCAGCAGCGTAGGGCAGGGAGTCTACGAGCAGTACTTC

size: once
J: TRBJ2-3
V: TRBV5-1
length: 16
D: .
CDR3: CASSLDPGLNTDTQYF
DNA: TGCGCCAGCAGCTTGGACCCAGGTCTGAACACAGATACGCAGTATTTT

size: few
J: TRBJ1-2
V: TRBV29-1
length: 13
D: .
CDR3: CSASRGSNYGYTF
DNA: TGCAGCGCCAGCCGGGGTAGTAACTATGGCTACACCTTC

size: few
J: TRBJ2-1
V: TRBV28
length: 15
D: TRBD1
CDR3: CASMGQGAAYNEQFF
DNA: TGTGCCAGCATGGGGCAGGGGGCGGCCTACAATGAGCAGTTCTTC